The 3 T cell receptor beta chains below were found in one sample sequenced in a study of blood T cell repertoires in COVID-19. Sequencing used immunoSEQ multiplex PCR; TCRdb keeps in-frame clones, though not all of them. This sample has hundreds of thousands of clones, with under 90% found just once. The specimen sequenced was PBMCs or T cells enriched from blood (not recorded which). The receptors stem from a man aged 55 to 70 who had recovered from COVID-19.

This clone was observed a single time. This chain's CDR3 is CASSPGLAGGETGELFF. DNA of the CDR3: TGCGCCAGCAGCCCCGGACTAGCGGGAGGGGAAACCGGGGAGCTGTTTTTT. The rearrangement links TRBV5-1 to TRBJ2-2, with 15 bases that match TRBD2. This CDR3 spans 17 amino acids. The germline V gene encodes CDR1 SGHRS and CDR2 YFSETQ. J gave up 5 bases and V 4 bases, and 6 bases lay outside the gene matches. The whole variable domain, remainder taken from reference TRBV5-1 and TRBJ2-2, is KAGVTQTPRYLIKTRGQQVTLSCSPISGHRSVSWYQQTPGQGLQFLFEYFSETQRNKGNFPGRFSGRQFSNSRSEMNVSTLELGDSALYLCASSPGLAGGETGELFFGEGSRLTVL.

The genes are TRBV7-2 and TRBJ1-5; D possibly corresponds to TRBD1 (6 bases). Germline CDR1 reads SGHTA; CDR2 reads FQGNSA. Trimming shortened V by 5 bases and J by 6 bases, and 11 bases separated the two germline ends. The CDR3 sequence is 13 residues long. The CDR3 spells CASSRDKLQPQHF. For the CDR3, the DNA is TGTGCCAGCAGCCGGGACAAGCTTCAGCCCCAGCATTTT. Together with reference TRBV7-2 and TRBJ1-5, the CDR3 gives the full variable domain: GAGVSQSPSNKVTEKGKDVELRCDPISGHTALYWYRQSLGQGLEFLIYFQGNSAPDKSGLPSDRFSAERTGGSVSTLTIQRTQQEDSAVYLCASSRDKLQPQHFGDGTRLSIL.

The chain carries TRBV4-2 and TRBJ2-7, with a weak D call TRBD2 (5 bases). The V gene's germline CDR1 is LGHNA and CDR2 YNFKEQ. V was clipped by 0 bases and J by 6 bases, with 9 bases between them. The CDR3 consists of 13 residues. CDR3 nucleotide sequence: TGTGCCAGCAGCCAAGATCGGGATCGCGAGCAGTACTTC. Translating gives CASSQDRDREQYF.